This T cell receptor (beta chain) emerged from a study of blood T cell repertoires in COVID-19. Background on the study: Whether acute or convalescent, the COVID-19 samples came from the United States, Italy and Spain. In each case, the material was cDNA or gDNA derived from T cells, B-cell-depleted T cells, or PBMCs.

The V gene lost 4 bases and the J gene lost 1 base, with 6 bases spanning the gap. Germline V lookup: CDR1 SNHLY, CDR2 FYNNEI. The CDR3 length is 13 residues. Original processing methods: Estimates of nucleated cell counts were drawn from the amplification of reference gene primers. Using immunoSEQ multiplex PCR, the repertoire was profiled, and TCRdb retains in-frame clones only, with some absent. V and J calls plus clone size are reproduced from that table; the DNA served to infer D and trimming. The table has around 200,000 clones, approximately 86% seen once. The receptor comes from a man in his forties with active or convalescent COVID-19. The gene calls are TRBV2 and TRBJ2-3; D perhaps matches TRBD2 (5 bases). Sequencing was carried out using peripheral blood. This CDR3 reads CASSGTRTDTQYF. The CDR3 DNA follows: TGTGCCAGCAGTGGGACTCGCACAGATACGCAGTATTTT.